These 30 T cell receptor beta chains originate from one sample sequenced in a study of cytomegalovirus exposure and HLA in healthy donors. Primers included in the PCR were 60 Vbeta and 13 Jbeta primers. Profiled with immunoSEQ multiplex PCR; TCRdb holds only in-frame clones, not every one. The sample comprises just over 150,000 clones, 86% of which are singletons, and approximately 2% rests with the top ten. The sequencing sample was made of PBMCs. The source is a woman between 18 and 29 years old in good health and CMV-seronegative.

This chain joins TRBV2 and TRBJ1-1, with 11 bases aligning to TRBD1. This CDR3 region has 13 residues. V shed 10 bases and J 4 bases; nucleotides not matched to a gene: 5. CDR1 is SNHLY, CDR2 FYNNEI, per germline. CDR3 in amino acids: CATLDRGPTEAFF. The CDR3 DNA reads TGTGCCACCTTGGACAGGGGGCCCACTGAAGCTTTCTTT.

The chain has TRBV5-1 and TRBJ2-1; D is possibly TRBD2 (5 bases). Germline CDR1 is SGHRS and CDR2 is YFSETQ. The CDR3 spans 14 residues. V lost 0 bases and J lost 9, with 13 bases in between. The CDR3 sequence is CASSLGPPSSEQFF. CDR3 in DNA: TGCGCCAGCAGCTTGGGCCCTCCTAGCAGTGAGCAGTTCTTC.

The chain couples TRBV27 to TRBJ2-7, with 7 bases fitting TRBD1. The CDR3 runs 13 residues. V lost 5 bases and J lost 2; bases outside the gene matches: 3. Germline lookup yields CDR1 MNHEY and CDR2 SMNVEV (reference sequence). The CDR3: CASSPGQAYEQYF. In nucleotides, the CDR3 is TGTGCCAGCAGTCCAGGACAGGCCTACGAGCAGTACTTC.

The genes are TRBV15 and TRBJ1-6, with D maybe TRBD1 (5 bases). The CDR3 consists of 16 residues. V lost 3 bases and J 7 bases, leaving 16 bases between the germline ends. CDR1 is LNHNV and CDR2 is YYDKDF in the germline V gene (reference sequence). CDR3: CATSRVLGGWNSPLHF. CDR3 DNA: TGTGCCACCAGCAGGGTCCTCGGGGGATGGAATTCACCCCTCCACTTT.

The chain links TRBV6-1 to TRBJ2-7, with D uncertain. This CDR3 contains 12 residues. Trimming removed 1 base from V and 8 bases from J, with 9 bases in between. Per the germline V gene, CDR1 is MNHNS and CDR2 is SASEGT. CDR3 loop: CASSEVAGQQYF. CDR3 in DNA: TGTGCCAGCAGTGAAGTGGCTGGCCAGCAGTACTTC.

V usage is TRBV2 and J usage is TRBJ2-1; 9 bases align to TRBD2. Germline lookup yields CDR1 SNHLY and CDR2 FYNNEI. This CDR3 is built from 16 residues. The trim removed 7 bases at V and 8 bases at J, leaving 15 bases unmatched. The chain's CDR3 is CASTQEEAGGGDEQFF. In DNA, the CDR3 is TGTGCCAGCACTCAGGAGGAAGCGGGGGGTGGGGATGAGCAGTTCTTC.

To note about this clone: Other nucleotide sequences in the sample specify the same CDR3. V and J are TRBV6-5 and TRBJ1-1, with 9 bases matching TRBD1. In germline, CDR1 is MNHEY, CDR2 SVGAGI. With 5 bases clipped from V and 1 base from J, the junction kept 2 bases outside the gene matches. The CDR3 covers 14 residues. The CDR3 nucleotides are TGTGCCAGCAGTCGACAGGGGGGGAACACTGAAGCTTTCTTT. Residues: CASSRQGGNTEAFF.

The chain is built from TRBV7-7 and TRBJ2-2, with 8 bases identical to TRBD2. The CDR3 length is 15 residues. Germline values: CDR1 SSHAT, CDR2 FNYEAQ (reference sequence). V was clipped by 5 bases and J by 7 bases; unmatched bases: 9. CDR3 amino acids: CASSPSLRGDGELFF. The CDR3 DNA follows: TGTGCCAGCAGCCCCTCCCTGCGGGGGGACGGGGAGCTGTTTTTT.

The chain combines TRBV18 with TRBJ1-1; 8 bases agree with TRBD1. CDR3 length: 14 residues. The germline V gene has CDR1 KGHSH and CDR2 LQKENI. V was clipped by 6 bases and J by 8 bases; unmatched bases: 11. The CDR3 protein is CASSSTGVSVEAFF. In nucleotides, the CDR3 is TGTGCCAGCTCCTCGACAGGGGTTAGTGTGGAAGCTTTCTTT.

V is TRBV28 and J is TRBJ2-5; 13 bases align to TRBD2. The CDR3 extends over 17 amino acids. Germline trimming cut 5 bases from V and 5 bases from J; bases unmatched to any gene: 11. The germline gives CDR1 MDHEN, CDR2 SYDVKM. The CDR3 nucleotides are TGTGCCAGCAGTAAGGGGACTAGCGGGGTTCCGAGTGAGACCCAGTACTTC. Its protein product is CASSKGTSGVPSETQYF. Full variable domain (missing parts from reference TRBV28 and TRBJ2-5): DVKVTQSSRYLVKRTGEKVFLECVQDMDHENMFWYRQDPGLGLRLIYFSYDVKMKEKGDIPEGYSVSREKKERFSLILESASTNQTSMYLCASSKGTSGVPSETQYFGPGTRLLVL.

This sequence joins TRBV30 and TRBJ2-2; 8 positions agree with TRBD2. V dropped 0 bases and J dropped 7; count of bases not matched to a gene: 4. The CDR3 contains 14 residues. The V gene's germline CDR1 is GTSNPN and CDR2 SVGIG (reference sequence). CDR3 protein: CAWSVGGAGGELFF. In DNA, the CDR3 is TGTGCCTGGAGTGTCGGGGGGGCAGGCGGGGAGCTGTTTTTT.

The rearrangement uses TRBV30 and TRBJ2-5; 8 bases match TRBD1. Matching the DNA end better, TRBJ2-7 makes the J call doubtful. The CDR3 covers 15 residues. From germline, CDR1 is GTSNPN and CDR2 SVGIG (reference sequence). The CDR3 region has the DNA TGTGCCTGGAGGGGAACAGGGGGAATAGGCTACGAGCAGTACTTC. It codes for CAWRGTGGIGYEQYF.

The chain combines TRBV19 with TRBJ2-5, with D perhaps TRBD2 (6 bases). The CDR3 is 13 amino acids. The germline V gene has CDR1 LNHDA and CDR2 SQIVND (reference sequence). The germline V and J ends were trimmed by 8 bases and 4 bases, with 14 bases remaining between them. In DNA form, the CDR3 reads TGTGCCAGTTCGGGGGTATGGGCAGAGACCCAGTACTTC. It specifies CASSGVWAETQYF.

V and J are TRBV28 and TRBJ2-7; D uncertain. The germline gives CDR1 MDHEN, CDR2 SYDVKM. V was clipped by 3 bases and J by 4 bases, with 10 bases between them. CDR3 length: 13 residues. CDR3 amino acids: CASSFVSWYEQYF. The CDR3 DNA is TGTGCCAGCAGTTTCGTCAGTTGGTACGAGCAGTACTTC.

The chain joins TRBV5-1 to TRBJ2-5; 13 bases align to TRBD2. CDR1 and CDR2 (germline): SGHRS, YFSETQ. Trimming cost V 4 bases and J 5 bases; bases outside gene matches: 14. The CDR3 contains 18 residues. The CDR3, as DNA: TGCGCCAGCAGCGGGAGACTAGCGGGGGGACCGCTAGCCGAGACCCAGTACTTC. This codes for CASSGRLAGGPLAETQYF.

V is TRBV4-1 and J is TRBJ1-2; D ambiguous. This CDR3 region has 13 residues. The ends were cut back, 4 bases at V and 5 bases at J, with 11 bases in the middle. Germline CDR1 and CDR2: MGHRA and YSYEKL. The CDR3 DNA sequence: TGCGCCAGCAGCCTTACGGGTCTATATGGCTACACCTTC. It yields the protein CASSLTGLYGYTF.

The chain recombines TRBV28 with TRBJ2-1, with TRBD2 matching over 9 bases. Germline-derived CDR1 and CDR2 are MDHEN and SYDVKM. CDR3 length: 15 residues. The V segment lost 4 bases and the J segment 5 bases; nucleotides outside the gene matches: 6. The DNA of the CDR3 is TGTGCCAGCAGTTCCCTAGCGGGGATCGACAATGAGCAGTTCTTC. Its translation: CASSSLAGIDNEQFF. The full variable domain, completed using reference TRBV28 and TRBJ2-1, is DVKVTQSSRYLVKRTGEKVFLECVQDMDHENMFWYRQDPGLGLRLIYFSYDVKMKEKGDIPEGYSVSREKKERFSLILESASTNQTSMYLCASSSLAGIDNEQFFGPGTRLTVL.

A few counts support this clone. V usage is TRBV7-9 and J usage is TRBJ1-3, with 9 bases matching TRBD1. The germline CDR1 and CDR2 sequences are SEHNR and FQNEAQ (reference sequence). V was pared by 1 base and J by 6 bases, with 16 bases of the junction left unmatched. The CDR3 totals 19 residues. In DNA form, the CDR3 reads TGTGCCAGCAGCTTAGATCTGGACAGGGGCCGGAACGGTGTAAACACCATATATTTT. It specifies CASSLDLDRGRNGVNTIYF.

V usage is TRBV18 and J usage is TRBJ1-4, with a tentative D call TRBD1 (6 bases). V was trimmed by 2 bases and J by 6 bases, leaving 10 bases between them. This CDR3 has 14 amino acids. Germline V gene sequence: CDR1 KGHSH, CDR2 LQKENI. CDR3 in DNA: TGTGCCAGCTCACCAAAGGCAGGGGATGAAAAACTGTTTTTT. This gives the protein CASSPKAGDEKLFF.

J is TRBJ2-1 and V is TRBV5-1, with D possibly TRBD1 on 6 matching bases. From germline, CDR1 is SGHRS and CDR2 YFSETQ. Trimming removed 0 bases at V and 4 bases at J, with 11 bases between. The CDR3 sequence is 15 residues long. The CDR3: CASSLGTVGYNEQFF. CDR3 DNA sequence: TGCGCCAGCAGCTTGGGGACAGTGGGGTACAATGAGCAGTTCTTC.

The chain uses TRBV9 and TRBJ1-1; D is undetermined. The germline V gene encodes CDR1 SGDLS and CDR2 YYNGEE. This CDR3 region has 12 residues. Deletions cut 4 bases from V and 6 bases from J, with 10 bases between. CDR3 coding DNA: TGTGCCAGCAGCCAAATACAAGCTGAAGCTTTCTTT. This sequence encodes CASSQIQAEAFF.

This clone was picked up one time. This chain joins TRBV7-9 and TRBJ2-3; 8 nucleotides agree with TRBD2. V shed 0 bases, J shed 4 bases, and the junction held 9 bases outside the gene matches. This CDR3 contains 17 residues. Per the germline V gene, CDR1 is SEHNR and CDR2 is FQNEAQ (reference sequence). Written as DNA, the CDR3 is TGTGCCAGCAGCTTAGCCTCTCGCAGCGGGAGATCAGATACGCAGTATTTT. It encodes CASSLASRSGRSDTQYF.

The J gene is TRBJ1-1, the V gene TRBV6-6, with D possibly matching TRBD1 (6 bases). The CDR3 length is 12 residues. V was shortened by 7 bases and J by 13 bases, with 19 bases between the two germline ends. Germline assignment: CDR1 MNHNY and CDR2 SVGAGI (reference sequence). The CDR3 nucleotides read TGTGCCAGCACCTTAAGGGGGGAGGGCGTTTTCTTT. Protein: CASTLRGEGVFF.

The rearrangement joins TRBV28 to TRBJ2-1, with a possible D match to TRBD1 (5 bases). V dropped 6 bases and J dropped 0 bases, with 12 bases sitting between them. CDR3 size: 15 residues. Germline V gene lookup returns CDR1 MDHEN and CDR2 SYDVKM. The CDR3 loop is CASRPDTSSYNEQFF. The CDR3 DNA reads as TGTGCCAGCAGGCCGGACACGAGCTCCTACAATGAGCAGTTCTTC.

The chain couples TRBV10-3 to TRBJ2-1; no clear D. The CDR3 is 17 residues long. V was trimmed by 6 bases and J by 0 bases, leaving 18 bases between them. Germline V gene sequence: CDR1 ENHRY, CDR2 SYGVKD. DNA for the CDR3: TGTGCCATCAGGGATACCCAAGCGAGAAGCTCCTACAATGAGCAGTTCTTC. Amino acid sequence: CAIRDTQARSSYNEQFF.

The chain links TRBV29-1 to TRBJ2-5, with no clear D. The J call may not be correct, given that the DNA end is closer to TRBJ2-7. Germline CDR1 reads SQVTM; CDR2 reads ANQGSEA. The CDR3 sequence is 12 residues long. CDR3 in DNA: TGCAGCTTCGCCGAGAATAATTACGAGCAGTACTTC. Its protein product is CSFAENNYEQYF.

This clone was seen only once. The chain couples TRBV13 to TRBJ1-4; the D is unclear. Between the trimmed V and J ends, which lost 6 bases and 3 bases, there was a span of 17 bases. Germline V lookup: CDR1 PRHDT, CDR2 FYEKMQ (reference sequence). This CDR3 has 16 amino acids. The CDR3 loop is CASSHTVTNANEKLFF. The CDR3 DNA reads as TGTGCCAGCAGTCACACTGTGACAAATGCTAATGAAAAACTGTTTTTT.

The chain employs TRBV2 and TRBJ2-7, with D perhaps TRBD1 (5 bases). The CDR3 contains 14 residues. Trimming cost V 2 bases and J 2 bases, with 10 bases left between them. The germline gives CDR1 SNHLY, CDR2 FYNNEI. Written as DNA, the CDR3 is TGTGCCAGCAGTGAAAAGCAGGGCCCCTACGAGCAGTACTTC. Amino acid sequence: CASSEKQGPYEQYF.

This clone was picked up one time. V and J are TRBV29-1 and TRBJ2-3; 7 nucleotides match TRBD1. The germline CDR1 and CDR2 sequences are SQVTM and ANQGSEA. The V and J ends lost 6 bases and 3 bases, in that order; junction bases with no gene match: 9. This CDR3 has 14 residues. As DNA, the CDR3 is TGCAGCGTGACCAACAGGGGATGGACAGATACGCAGTATTTT. Amino acids: CSVTNRGWTDTQYF.

This clone was found once. The gene calls are TRBV19 and TRBJ1-2; 7 bases are a match to TRBD1. CDR3 length equals 13 residues. The ends lost 6 bases at V and 6 bases at J; junction bases unmatched: 7. CDR1 LNHDA and CDR2 SQIVND come from the germline V gene (reference sequence). The CDR3 region has the DNA TGTGCCAGTAGCTACACCGGGACAGATGGCTACACCTTC. As protein: CASSYTGTDGYTF.